These 22 T cell receptor beta chains were all obtained from the same sample, sequenced in a study of T cell repertoires in cytomegalovirus infection. These receptors are not linked to any known antigen. TCRdb independently ran MiXCR on the reads; one entry per CDR3 protein. The sample lists around 770,000 distinct CDR3 sequences; roughly 28% were seen once. Sequencing used cultured CD8+ T cells from PBMCs, obtained from culture after CMV antigen stimulation. The receptors derive from a human donor in good health (CMV status not recorded). Some clones in this sample may be carry-over from other donors' samples.

The rearrangement joins TRBV4-3 to TRBJ2-2; D is ambiguous. The CDR3 is made up of 15 amino acids. From germline, CDR1 is LGHNA and CDR2 YSLEER. The V and J ends lost 0 bases and 5 bases respectively, with 10 bases between them. The CDR3 is CASSQDRRVTGELFF. CDR3 DNA: TGCGCCAGCAGCCAAGATCGTCGGGTTACCGGGGAGCTGTTTTTT.

The CDR3 nucleotides read TGTGCCAGCAGTTACACTACTAGCGGGGGGAAGAACACCGGGGAGCTGTTTTTT. It encodes CASSYTTSGGKNTGELFF. The chain employs TRBV6-5 and TRBJ2-2; 12 nucleotides agree with TRBD2. The V gene's germline CDR1 is MNHEY and CDR2 SVGAGI. This CDR3 is 18 amino acids long. V gave up 2 bases and J gave up 1 base; unmatched junction bases: 5.

The gene calls are TRBV27 and TRBJ2-3; 10 bases are a match to TRBD2. After removal of 8 bases from V and 8 bases from J, the junction contained 16 bases not matched to a gene. Germline loops: CDR1 MNHEY, CDR2 SMNVEV (reference sequence). The CDR3 contains 16 residues. CDR3 coding DNA: TGTGCCAGCGACCCCTCGGCTAGCGGGAGTAGTGGTACGCAGTATTTT. Protein: CASDPSASGSSGTQYF.

This sequence joins TRBV13 and TRBJ1-1, with D perhaps matching TRBD1 (6 bases). The CDR3 sequence is 14 residues long. Germline V lookup: CDR1 PRHDT, CDR2 FYEKMQ (reference sequence). The V end was cut by 5 bases, the J end by 1 base, with 11 bases between. CDR3 bases: TGTGCCAGCAGCCTGGGACATAGGAACACTGAAGCTTTCTTT. It codes for CASSLGHRNTEAFF. Drawing the rest from reference TRBV13 and TRBJ1-1, the complete variable domain is AAGVIQSPRHLIKEKRETATLKCYPIPRHDTVYWYQQGPGQDPQFLISFYEKMQSDKGSIPDRFSAQQFSDYHSELNMSSLELGDSALYFCASSLGHRNTEAFFGQGTRLTVV.

The V gene is TRBV6-5, the J gene TRBJ2-7; D ambiguous. Germline V gives CDR1 MNHEY, CDR2 SVGAGI. The CDR3 is 15 residues long. Trimming removed 9 bases at V and 2 bases at J, with 20 bases between. The CDR3: CASRPFETRAYEQYV. DNA for the CDR3: TGTGCCAGTAGACCATTCGAGACAAGGGCCTACGAGCAGTACGTC.

This chain links TRBV2 with TRBJ2-1, with TRBD1 matching 8 bases. Per germline, CDR1 SNHLY and CDR2 FYNNEI. CDR3 size: 19 residues. Unmatched junction bases numbered 25, after V lost 6 bases and J lost 9 bases. CDR3 bases: TGTGCCAGCAGGGACAGGGTGGGGGCTATGGTCTTGGGAAAATCTGAGCAGTTCTTC. Its protein is CASRDRVGAMVLGKSEQFF.

V and J are TRBV6-6 and TRBJ2-7, with a weak D call TRBD1 (5 bases). CDR1 and CDR2 from the germline V gene are MNHNY and SVGAGI (reference sequence). Trimming pared 5 bases from V and 5 bases from J, leaving 13 bases between. This CDR3 region has 13 residues. CDR3 loop: CASSRDSTNEQYF. DNA for the CDR3: TGTGCCAGCAGTCGAGACAGTACAAACGAGCAGTACTTC.

This clonotype was recorded a few times. This chain uses TRBV6-1 with TRBJ1-1, with D uncertain. CDR3 length: 16 residues. Per the germline V gene, CDR1 is MNHNS and CDR2 is SASEGT. V was cut by 6 bases and J by 1 base, with 18 bases left in between. CDR3 sequence reads: CASRPIPGPRNTEAFF. The CDR3 DNA reads TGTGCCAGCAGACCAATTCCGGGTCCAAGGAACACTGAAGCTTTCTTT.

This clonotype was detected only a few times. The chain couples TRBV6-2 or TRBV6-3 to TRBJ1-2; 7 bases are a match to TRBD1. V was clipped by 2 bases and J by 4 bases; unmatched bases: 4. There are 14 residues in the CDR3. Germline CDR1 and CDR2: MNHEY and SVGEGT. The CDR3 DNA reads TGTGCCAGCAGTTACGGGACAGACTTCTATGGCTACACCTTC. Its translation: CASSYGTDFYGYTF.

The chain uses TRBV2 and TRBJ2-3, with D maybe TRBD1 (6 bases). The CDR3 sequence is 15 residues long. Germline assignment: CDR1 SNHLY and CDR2 FYNNEI. V lost 3 bases, J lost 1 base, and 11 bases lay in between. As DNA, the CDR3 is TGTGCCAGCAGTGACGGACAGACCGGCACAGATACGCAGTATTTT. Its protein is CASSDGQTGTDTQYF.

The chain carries TRBV27 and TRBJ1-2; D is ambiguous. Between the trimmed V and J ends, which lost 4 bases and 4 bases, there was a span of 10 bases. The CDR3 is 13 amino acids. CDR1 is MNHEY, CDR2 SMNVEV, per germline (reference sequence). The CDR3 spells CASSWGVGYGYTF. The CDR3 DNA reads as TGTGCCAGCAGTTGGGGAGTAGGCTATGGCTACACCTTC.

The rearrangement joins TRBV5-5 to TRBJ2-2; TRBD1 might be the D (5 bases). Trimming took 2 bases from V and 2 from J, leaving 7 bases between them. Germline CDR1 reads SGHKS; CDR2 reads YYEKEE (reference sequence). This CDR3 is 14 amino acids long. For the CDR3, the DNA is TGTGCCAGCAGCTTACAGGAAAACACCGGGGAGCTGTTTTTT. This encodes CASSLQENTGELFF.

The chain combines TRBV4-1 with TRBJ1-1; tentative D call: TRBD1 (6 bases). There are 17 residues in the CDR3. Germline V gene data show CDR1 as MGHRA and CDR2 as YSYEKL. Trimming pared 4 bases from V and 1 base from J, leaving 19 bases between. The CDR3 sequence is CASSLSSEQGWNTEAFF. CDR3 in DNA: TGCGCCAGCAGCCTCTCGTCGGAACAGGGTTGGAACACTGAAGCTTTCTTT.

This clonotype was seen a handful of times. The chain uses TRBV7-9 and TRBJ2-3; 14 positions match TRBD2. Germline CDR1 reads SEHNR; CDR2 reads FQNEAQ (reference sequence). Unmatched junction bases numbered 23, after V lost 2 bases and J lost 7 bases. CDR3 size: 22 residues. The CDR3 is CASSLPRHEPYLTSGGAYTQYF. CDR3 DNA: TGTGCCAGCAGCTTACCTCGGCACGAGCCTTATCTGACTAGCGGGGGGGCATATACGCAGTATTTT. Combining the CDR3 with reference TRBV7-9 and TRBJ2-3 gives the whole variable domain DTGVSQNPRHKITKRGQNVTFRCDPISEHNRLYWYRQTLGQGPEFLTYFQNEAQLEKSRLLSDRFSAERPKGSFSTLEIQRTEQGDSAMYLCASSLPRHEPYLTSGGAYTQYFGPGTRLTVL.

This clonotype was seen a few times. The chain employs TRBV7-6 and TRBJ2-1; 7 nucleotides align to TRBD2. Germline CDR1 and CDR2: SGHVS and FNYEAQ. The V segment lost 5 bases and the J segment 0 bases; nucleotides outside the gene matches: 10. CDR3 length: 17 amino acids. CDR3 in amino acids: CASSIYWRGSSYNEQFF. CDR3 sequence (DNA): TGTGCCAGCAGCATCTACTGGCGGGGGAGCTCCTACAATGAGCAGTTCTTC.

Comment on this clonotype: At one boundary the junction diverges from the germline segment, which might be a read error. The chain links TRBV7-7 to TRBJ1-4; the D gene is possibly TRBD1 (5 bases). The CDR3 loop spans 15 amino acids. Per germline, CDR1 SSHAT and CDR2 FNYEAQ (reference sequence). CDR3 bases: TGTGCTAGCAGCTTAGCAGCATGGGACCCTGGAAAACTGTTTTTT. Its protein is CASSLAAWDPGKLFF. The full variable domain, with the rest looked up from reference TRBV7-7 and TRBJ1-4, is GAGVSQSPRYKVTKRGQDVTLRCDPISSHATLYWYQQALGQGPEFLTYFNYEAQPDKSGLPSDRFSAERPEGSISTLTIQRTEQRDSAMYRCASSLAAWDPGKLFFGSGTQLSVL.

This clonotype was seen a handful of times. This rearrangement joins TRBV7-8 to TRBJ2-7, with D perhaps matching TRBD2 (5 bases). The CDR3 is made up of 15 amino acids. V was cut by 1 base and J by 5 bases, with 15 bases left in between. Germline values: CDR1 SGHVS, CDR2 FQNEAQ. The CDR3 loop is CASSLGPRGIHEQYV. In DNA, the CDR3 is TGTGCCAGCAGCTTAGGGCCTCGGGGTATACACGAGCAGTACGTC.

The chain couples TRBV5-4 to TRBJ2-2; the D gene is possibly TRBD2 (5 bases). CDR1 SGHNT and CDR2 YYREEE come from the germline V gene (reference sequence). CDR3 length equals 14 residues. Trimming took off 2 bases at V and 4 bases at J, with 9 bases between the two ends. The CDR3 loop reads CASSLAASTGELFF. The CDR3 coding sequence is TGTGCCAGCAGCTTAGCGGCCAGCACCGGGGAGCTGTTTTTT.

This clonotype showed up just a few times. J is TRBJ1-4 and V is TRBV7-6; D is perhaps TRBD1 (6 bases). The CDR3 has 12 amino acids. V lost 5 bases and J 8 bases, leaving 9 bases between the germline ends. CDR1 SGHVS and CDR2 FNYEAQ come from the germline V gene. CDR3 DNA sequence: TGTGCCAGCAGCCGGACAGTAGAAAAACTGTTTTTT. Translation gives CASSRTVEKLFF.

The sample holds a few counts of this clonotype. V and J are TRBV12-5 and TRBJ2-1; TRBD2 aligns across 8 bases. J lost 0 bases, V lost 6 bases, and 13 bases had no gene match. This CDR3 has 18 amino acids. CDR1 is LGHNT, CDR2 FRNRAP, per germline. In nucleotides, the CDR3 is TGTGCTAGTGGCTGGGCCCTAAGCGGGGGTCCCTCCTACAATGAGCAGTTCTTC. It codes for CASGWALSGGPSYNEQFF.

This chain uses TRBV3-1 with TRBJ2-1; 12 positions match TRBD1. The V segment lost 0 bases and the J segment 8 bases; nucleotides outside the gene matches: 8. Looked up from germline, CDR1 is LGHDT and CDR2 is YNNKEL (reference sequence). The CDR3 runs 17 residues. DNA of the CDR3: TGTGCCAGCAGCCAAGATATATGGGACAGGGGGCATGATGAGCAGTTCTTC. As protein: CASSQDIWDRGHDEQFF.

This clonotype was counted between two and nine times. The chain carries TRBV10-3 and TRBJ1-1; D possibly corresponds to TRBD1 (6 bases). V lost 3 bases to trimming and J lost 4 bases, with 6 bases between them. This CDR3 has 12 residues. Germline V gives CDR1 ENHRY, CDR2 SYGVKD. The CDR3 sequence: CAISEGGTEAFF. DNA for the CDR3: TGTGCCATCAGTGAAGGGGGCACTGAAGCTTTCTTT.